This TCR beta chain appears in the sequencing data of a study of cytomegalovirus exposure and HLA in healthy donors. PCR primers comprised 60 Vbeta and 13 Jbeta primers. Libraries were prepared by immunoSEQ multiplex PCR; TCRdb keeps only in-frame clonotypes and omits some of them. The table records roughly 120,000 clones, roughly 82% of them present only once. Although they were nominally healthy when sampled, donors likely had unrecorded immune exposures. CDR3 length: 14 amino acids. In germline, CDR1 is MNHEY, CDR2 SMNVEV (reference sequence). Trimming removed 5 bases from V and 0 bases from J, with 10 bases in between.

The rearrangement joins TRBV27 to TRBJ1-1; D is ambiguous. The clonotype originates from a woman under 30 in good health and CMV-seronegative. Material: PBMCs. DNA for the CDR3: TGTGCCAGCAGTCATAGCGGAATGAACACTGAAGCTTTCTTT. It translates to CASSHSGMNTEAFF.